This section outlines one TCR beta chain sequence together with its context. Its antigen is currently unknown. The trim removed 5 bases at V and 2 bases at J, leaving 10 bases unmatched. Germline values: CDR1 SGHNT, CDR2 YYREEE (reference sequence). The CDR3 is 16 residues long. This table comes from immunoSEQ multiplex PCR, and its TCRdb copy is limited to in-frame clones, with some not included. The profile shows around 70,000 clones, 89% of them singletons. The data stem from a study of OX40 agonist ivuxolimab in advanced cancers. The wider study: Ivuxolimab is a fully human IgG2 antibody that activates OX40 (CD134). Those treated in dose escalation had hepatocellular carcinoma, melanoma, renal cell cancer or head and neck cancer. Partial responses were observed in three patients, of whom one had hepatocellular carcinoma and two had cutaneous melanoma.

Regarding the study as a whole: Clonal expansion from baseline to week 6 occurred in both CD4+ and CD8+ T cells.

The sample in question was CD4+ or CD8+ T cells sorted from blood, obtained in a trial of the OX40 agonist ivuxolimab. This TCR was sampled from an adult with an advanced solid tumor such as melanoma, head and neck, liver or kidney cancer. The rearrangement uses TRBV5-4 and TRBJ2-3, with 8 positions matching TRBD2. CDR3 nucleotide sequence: TGTGCCAGCAGTCCTCGGGGGGGACTTGCCACAGATACGCAGTATTTT. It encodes CASSPRGGLATDTQYF.